This TCR beta chain was observed in a study of blood T cell repertoires in COVID-19. Study-level background: The samples span acute and convalescent COVID-19 from the United States, Italy and Spain. T cells, B-cell-depleted T cells, or PBMCs provided the cDNA or gDNA that served as material.

Study processing details: Reference gene primer amplification yielded estimated nucleated cell counts. Libraries were prepared by immunoSEQ multiplex PCR; TCRdb keeps only in-frame clonotypes and omits some of them. V and J calls and clone size come straight from that table; D and trimming were deduced from the DNA. The sample contains 60,000 to 75,000 clones, 70% to 85% of which appear only once. Trimming removed 0 bases from V and 7 bases from J, with 11 bases in between. Germline V gene lookup returns CDR1 SGDLS and CDR2 YYNGEE. The CDR3 has 14 amino acids. Sequencing input: peripheral blood. The V gene is TRBV9, the J gene TRBJ2-1; maybe TRBD1 (6 bases). This sequence was found in a woman aged 50 to 65 with acute or convalescent COVID-19. The CDR3 region has the DNA TGTGCCAGCAGCGTAGATTACAGGGTGAATGAGCAGTTCTTC. The encoded protein is CASSVDYRVNEQFF.